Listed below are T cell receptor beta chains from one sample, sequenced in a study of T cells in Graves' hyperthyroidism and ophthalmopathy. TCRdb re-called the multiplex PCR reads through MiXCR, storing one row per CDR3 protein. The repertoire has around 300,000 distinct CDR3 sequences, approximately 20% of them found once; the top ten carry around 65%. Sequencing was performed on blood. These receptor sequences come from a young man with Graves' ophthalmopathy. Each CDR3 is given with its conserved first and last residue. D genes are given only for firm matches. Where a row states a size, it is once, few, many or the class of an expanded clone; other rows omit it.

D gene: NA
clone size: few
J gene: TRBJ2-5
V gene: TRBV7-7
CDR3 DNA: TGTGCTAGCAGCTTAGTGGGCCGGTCGGGGTGGGAGACCCAGTACTTC
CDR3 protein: CASSLVGRSGWETQYF

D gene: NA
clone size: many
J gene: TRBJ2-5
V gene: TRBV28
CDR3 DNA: TGTGCCAGCAGTTTACCCCAGGGACAAGAGACCCAGTACTTC
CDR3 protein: CASSLPQGQETQYF

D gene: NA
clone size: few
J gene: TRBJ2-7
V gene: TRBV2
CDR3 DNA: TGTGCCAGCAGGGAATGGGGGAGCTCCTACGAGCAGTACTTC
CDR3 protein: CASREWGSSYEQYF

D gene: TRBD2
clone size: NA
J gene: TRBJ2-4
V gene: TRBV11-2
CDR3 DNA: TGTGCCAGCAGCCTAGCGGGTCCTAGAAACATTCAGTACTTC
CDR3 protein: CASSLAGPRNIQYF

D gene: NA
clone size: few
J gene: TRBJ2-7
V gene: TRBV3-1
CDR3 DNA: TGTGCCAGCAGCCAAGTGGCGGATCCCTCCTACGAGCAGTACTTC
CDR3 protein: CASSQVADPSYEQYF

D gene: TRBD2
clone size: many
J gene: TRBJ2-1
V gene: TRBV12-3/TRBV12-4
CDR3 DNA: TGTGCCAGCAGTTTAGGAGGACGGGAGGCCTACAATGAGCAGTTCTTC
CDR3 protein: CASSLGGREAYNEQFF

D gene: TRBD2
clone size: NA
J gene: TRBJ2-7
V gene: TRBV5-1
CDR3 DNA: TGCGCCAGCAGCTTACCTAGCGGGAGCTCCTACGAGCAGTACTTC
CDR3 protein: CASSLPSGSSYEQYF

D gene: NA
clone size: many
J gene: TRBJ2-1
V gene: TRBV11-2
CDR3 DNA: TGTGCCAGCAGCCCGACTACATTGGGGCAGTTCTTC
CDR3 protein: CASSPTTLGQFF

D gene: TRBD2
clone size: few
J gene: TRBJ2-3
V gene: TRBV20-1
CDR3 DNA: TGCAGTGCCAATCTAGCGGGCCAAGAATTTAGCACAGATACGCAGTATTTT
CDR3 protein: CSANLAGQEFSTDTQYF

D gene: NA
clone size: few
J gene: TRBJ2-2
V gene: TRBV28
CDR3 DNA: TGTGCCAGCAGTTCTAGGAGCCGCCCAACCGGGGAGCTGTTTTTT
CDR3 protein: CASSSRSRPTGELFF

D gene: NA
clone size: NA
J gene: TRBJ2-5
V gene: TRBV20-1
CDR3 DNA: TGCAGTGCTCCGGGCAGATCCCCGGAGACCCAGTACTTC
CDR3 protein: CSAPGRSPETQYF

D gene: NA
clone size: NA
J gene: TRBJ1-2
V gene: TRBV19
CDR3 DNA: TGTGCCAGTAGTATTAGGCTCTATGGCTACACCTTC
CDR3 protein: CASSIRLYGYTF

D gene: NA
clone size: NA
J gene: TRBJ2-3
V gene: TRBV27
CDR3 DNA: TGTGCCAGCAGGACAGTTACTTACACAGATACGCAGTATTTT
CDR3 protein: CASRTVTYTDTQYF

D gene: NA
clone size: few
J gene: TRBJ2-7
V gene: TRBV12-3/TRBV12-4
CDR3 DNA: TGTGCCAGCAAACCGACAGGGAGGCCCTACGAGCAGTACTTC
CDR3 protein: CASKPTGRPYEQYF

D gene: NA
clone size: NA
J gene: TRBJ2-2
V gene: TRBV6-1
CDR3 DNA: TGTGCCAGCACCCCAGGGGTTGCCGGGGAGCTGTTTTTT
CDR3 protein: CASTPGVAGELFF

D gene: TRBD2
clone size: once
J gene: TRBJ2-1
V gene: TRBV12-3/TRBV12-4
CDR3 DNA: TGTGCCAGCAGTGCCGGGACTAGCGATGAGCAGTTCTTC
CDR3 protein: CASSAGTSDEQFF

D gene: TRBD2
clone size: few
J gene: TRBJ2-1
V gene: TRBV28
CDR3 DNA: TGTGCCAGCAGTACGGGACTAGCGGATAATGAGCAGTTCTTC
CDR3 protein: CASSTGLADNEQFF

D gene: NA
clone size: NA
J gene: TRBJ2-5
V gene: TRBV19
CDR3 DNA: TGTGCCAGTAGCCCGGGGACTGCCCCGGATGGAGGGACCCAGTACTTC
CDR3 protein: CASSPGTAPDGGTQYF

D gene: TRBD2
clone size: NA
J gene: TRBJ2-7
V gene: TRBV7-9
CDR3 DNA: TGTGCCAGCAGCTCACTAGCGGGGTTTCCCTACGAGCAGTACTTC
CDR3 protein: CASSSLAGFPYEQYF

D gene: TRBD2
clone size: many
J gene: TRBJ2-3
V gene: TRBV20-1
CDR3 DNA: TGCAGTGCTAGGTCCGGCAGGACTAGCGAGCAGTATTTT
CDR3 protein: CSARSGRTSEQYF

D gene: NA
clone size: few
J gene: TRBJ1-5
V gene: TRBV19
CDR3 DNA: TGTGCCAGTAGTACTCGGGGCCTTTATAGCAATCAGCCCCAGCATTTT
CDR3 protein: CASSTRGLYSNQPQHF

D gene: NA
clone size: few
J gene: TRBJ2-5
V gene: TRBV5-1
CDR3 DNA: TGCGCCAGCAGCTTTTATGCAGGCTCTGAGACCCAGTACTTC
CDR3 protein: CASSFYAGSETQYF

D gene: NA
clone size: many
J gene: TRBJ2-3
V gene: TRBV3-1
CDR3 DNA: TGTGCCAGCAGCCAAGATGCCCGGAATACGCAGTATTTT
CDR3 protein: CASSQDARNTQYF

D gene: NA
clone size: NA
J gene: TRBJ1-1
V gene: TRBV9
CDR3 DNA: TGTGCCAGCAGCCCGGAGGGTCGGGTGGGCACTGAAGCTTTCTTT
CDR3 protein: CASSPEGRVGTEAFF

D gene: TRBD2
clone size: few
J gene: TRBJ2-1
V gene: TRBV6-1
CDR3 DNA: TGTGCCAGCAGTGAAGCGGGGGGGAGAATTGAGGGACTAGCTATCAATGAGCAGTTCTTC
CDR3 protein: CASSEAGGRIEGLAINEQFF

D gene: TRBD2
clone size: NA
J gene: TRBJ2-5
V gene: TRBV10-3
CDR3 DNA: TGTGCCATCAGCGGACTAGCGGGAGGTGAAGAGACCCAGTACTTC
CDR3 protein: CAISGLAGGEETQYF

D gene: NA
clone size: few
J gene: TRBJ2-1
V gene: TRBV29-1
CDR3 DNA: TGCAGCGTTGCCCCTCTAGCGGAGCAGTTCTTC
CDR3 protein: CSVAPLAEQFF

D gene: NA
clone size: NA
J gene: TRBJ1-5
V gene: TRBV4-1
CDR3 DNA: TGCGCCAGCAGCCAAGATGCGGGGGGCAATCAGCCCCAGCATTTT
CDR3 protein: CASSQDAGGNQPQHF

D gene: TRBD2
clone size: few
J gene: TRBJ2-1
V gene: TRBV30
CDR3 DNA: TGTGCCTGGAGTGTTGGAAGCGGGAGTGCGAATGAGCAGTTCTTC
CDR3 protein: CAWSVGSGSANEQFF

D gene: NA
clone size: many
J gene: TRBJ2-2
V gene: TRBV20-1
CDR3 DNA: TGCAGTGCTAGAGAGCGGGAGAACACCGGGGAGCTGTTTTTT
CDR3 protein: CSARERENTGELFF

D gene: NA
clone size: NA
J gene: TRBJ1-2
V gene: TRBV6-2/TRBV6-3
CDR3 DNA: TGTGCCAGCAGTTACTCAGGGACTGGGCCCACCTTC
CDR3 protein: CASSYSGTGPTF